This paragraph reports one T cell receptor beta chain. Antigen specificity is unknown. This record comes from a study of regulatory T cells in long-lasting Graves disease. Time point in this sample: persistent/refractory GD, antithyroid drugs over 5 years with positive TRAb. The TCR library was prepared using RNA isolated from PBMCs. Study results and caveats: Newly diagnosed disease favored TRBV20-1 and TRBJ2-1 over persistent disease.

V gave up 0 bases and J gave up 5 bases; unmatched junction bases: 6. This CDR3 spans 17 amino acids. CDR1 is SGHNT and CDR2 is YENEEA in the germline V gene. CDR3-region Arm-PCR and iRepertoire HTBI primers produced the TCR beta libraries. TCRdb re-analysed the multiplex PCR reads in MiXCR, keeping a single row per CDR3 protein. Of about 340,000 distinct CDR3 sequences in the sample, around 20% were seen once. The source is a female donor with Graves disease. Sequenced here: peripheral blood mononuclear cells (PBMCs), sampled when the disease was refractory, from a patient treated with antithyroid drugs. The chain is built from TRBV11-3 and TRBJ2-2, with TRBD2 matching over 10 bases. The CDR3 loop reads CASSLETLAGVTGELFF. CDR3 nucleotides: TGTGCCAGCAGCTTAGAAACCCTAGCGGGAGTGACCGGGGAGCTGTTTTTT.